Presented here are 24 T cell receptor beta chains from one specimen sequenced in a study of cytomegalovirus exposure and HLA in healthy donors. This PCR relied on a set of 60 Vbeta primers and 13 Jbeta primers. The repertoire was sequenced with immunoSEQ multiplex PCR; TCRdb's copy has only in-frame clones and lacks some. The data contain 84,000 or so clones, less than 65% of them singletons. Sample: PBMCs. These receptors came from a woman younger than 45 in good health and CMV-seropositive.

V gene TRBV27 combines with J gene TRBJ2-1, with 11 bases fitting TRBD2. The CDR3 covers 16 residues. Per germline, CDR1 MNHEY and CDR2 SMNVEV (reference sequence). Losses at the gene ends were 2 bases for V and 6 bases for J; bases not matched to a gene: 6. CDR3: CASSLRLAGGPNEQFF. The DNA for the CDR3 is TGTGCCAGCAGTTTACGTCTAGCGGGGGGCCCCAATGAGCAGTTCTTC.

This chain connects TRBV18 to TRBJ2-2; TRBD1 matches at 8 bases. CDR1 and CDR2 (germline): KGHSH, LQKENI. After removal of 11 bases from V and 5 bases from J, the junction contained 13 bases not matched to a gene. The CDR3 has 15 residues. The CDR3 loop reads CAGNTGQERTGELFF. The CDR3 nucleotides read TGTGCCGGAAACACGGGACAGGAGAGAACCGGGGAGCTGTTTTTT.

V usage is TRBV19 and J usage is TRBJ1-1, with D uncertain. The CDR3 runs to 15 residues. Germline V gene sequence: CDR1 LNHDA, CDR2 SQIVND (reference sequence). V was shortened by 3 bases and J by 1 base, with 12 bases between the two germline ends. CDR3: CASSMRDTPNTEAFF. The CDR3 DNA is TGTGCCAGTAGTATGCGAGACACCCCGAACACTGAAGCTTTCTTT.

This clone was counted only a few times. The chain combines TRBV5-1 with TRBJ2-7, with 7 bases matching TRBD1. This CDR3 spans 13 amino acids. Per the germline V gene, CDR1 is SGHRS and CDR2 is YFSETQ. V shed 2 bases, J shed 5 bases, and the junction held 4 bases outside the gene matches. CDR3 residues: CASSFDRVDEQYF. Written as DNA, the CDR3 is TGCGCCAGCAGCTTCGACAGGGTCGACGAGCAGTACTTC.

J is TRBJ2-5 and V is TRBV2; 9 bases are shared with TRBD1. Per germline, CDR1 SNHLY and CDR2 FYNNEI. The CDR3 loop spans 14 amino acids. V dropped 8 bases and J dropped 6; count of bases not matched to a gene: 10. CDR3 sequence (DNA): TGTGCCAGCGGCCGGGCGGGACAGGGCCAGACCCAGTACTTC. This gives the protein CASGRAGQGQTQYF.

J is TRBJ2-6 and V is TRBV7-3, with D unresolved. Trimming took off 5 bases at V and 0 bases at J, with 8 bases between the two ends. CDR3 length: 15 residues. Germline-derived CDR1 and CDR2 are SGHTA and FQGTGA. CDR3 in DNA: TGTGCCAGCAGCCCGCAGGTCTCTGGGGCCAACGTCCTGACTTTC. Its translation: CASSPQVSGANVLTF.

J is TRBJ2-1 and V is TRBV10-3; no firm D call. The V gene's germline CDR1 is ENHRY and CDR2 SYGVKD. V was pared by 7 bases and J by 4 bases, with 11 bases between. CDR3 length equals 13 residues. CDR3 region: CAINPTVYNEQFF. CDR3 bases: TGTGCCATCAACCCCACAGTTTACAATGAGCAGTTCTTC.

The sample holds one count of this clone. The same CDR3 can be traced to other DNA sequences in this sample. The CDR3 DNA follows: TGTGCCAGCAGCTTTAGCTACGAGCAGTACTTC. It translates to CASSFSYEQYF. The V and J genes are TRBV7-2 and TRBJ2-7; D is unresolved. The CDR3 consists of 11 residues. Germline lookup yields CDR1 SGHTA and CDR2 FQGNSA. V dropped 3 bases and J dropped 3 bases, with 3 bases sitting between them.

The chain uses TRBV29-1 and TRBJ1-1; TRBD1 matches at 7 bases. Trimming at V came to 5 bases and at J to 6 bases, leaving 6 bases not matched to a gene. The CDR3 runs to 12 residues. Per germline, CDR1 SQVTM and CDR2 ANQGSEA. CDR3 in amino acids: CSVLGQAPEAFF. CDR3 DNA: TGCAGCGTTCTTGGACAGGCCCCTGAAGCTTTCTTT.

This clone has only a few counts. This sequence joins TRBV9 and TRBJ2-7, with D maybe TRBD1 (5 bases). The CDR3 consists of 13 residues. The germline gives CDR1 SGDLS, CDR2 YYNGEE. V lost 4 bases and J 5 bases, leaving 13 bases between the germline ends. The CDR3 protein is CASSTDNANEQYF. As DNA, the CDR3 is TGTGCCAGCAGCACGGACAACGCAAACGAGCAGTACTTC.

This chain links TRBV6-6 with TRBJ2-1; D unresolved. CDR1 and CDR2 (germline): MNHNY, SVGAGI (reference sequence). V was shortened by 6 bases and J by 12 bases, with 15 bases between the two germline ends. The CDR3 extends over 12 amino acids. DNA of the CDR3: TGTGCCAGCAGAAGCCTTGGGCTCGGGCAGTTCTTC. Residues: CASRSLGLGQFF.

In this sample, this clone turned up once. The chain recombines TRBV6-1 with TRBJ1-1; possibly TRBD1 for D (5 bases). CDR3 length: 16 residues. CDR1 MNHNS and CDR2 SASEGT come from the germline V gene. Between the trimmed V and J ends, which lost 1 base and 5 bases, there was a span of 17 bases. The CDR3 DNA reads TGTGCCAGCAGTGAAGAAGGGAGGACATTTATGACTGAAGCTTTCTTT. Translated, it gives CASSEEGRTFMTEAFF.

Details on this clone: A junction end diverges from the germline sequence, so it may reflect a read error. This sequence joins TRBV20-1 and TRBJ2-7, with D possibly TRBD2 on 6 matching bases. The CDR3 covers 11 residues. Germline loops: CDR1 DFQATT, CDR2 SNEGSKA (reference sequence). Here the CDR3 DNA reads TGCAGTGCTTCATTAGTGGAGGGGCCAGCTTTC. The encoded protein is CSASLVEGPAF.

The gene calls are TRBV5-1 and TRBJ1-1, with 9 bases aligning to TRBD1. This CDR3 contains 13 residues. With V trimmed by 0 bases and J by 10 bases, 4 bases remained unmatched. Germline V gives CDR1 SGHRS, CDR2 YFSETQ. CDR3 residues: CASSLEGQGAAFF. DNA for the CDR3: TGCGCCAGCAGCTTGGAGGGACAGGGAGCAGCTTTCTTT.

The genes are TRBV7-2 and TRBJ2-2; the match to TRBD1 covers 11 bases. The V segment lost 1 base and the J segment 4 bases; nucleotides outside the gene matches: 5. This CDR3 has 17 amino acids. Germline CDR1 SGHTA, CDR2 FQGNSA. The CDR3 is CASSLVRTGGITGELFF. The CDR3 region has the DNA TGTGCCAGCAGCTTAGTGAGGACAGGGGGCATCACCGGGGAGCTGTTTTTT.

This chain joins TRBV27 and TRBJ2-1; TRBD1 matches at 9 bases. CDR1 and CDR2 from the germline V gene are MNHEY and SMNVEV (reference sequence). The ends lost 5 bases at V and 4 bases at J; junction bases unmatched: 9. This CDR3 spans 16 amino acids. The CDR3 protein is CASSPIGQGLYNEQFF. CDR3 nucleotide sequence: TGTGCCAGCAGTCCAATTGGACAGGGGCTGTACAATGAGCAGTTCTTC.

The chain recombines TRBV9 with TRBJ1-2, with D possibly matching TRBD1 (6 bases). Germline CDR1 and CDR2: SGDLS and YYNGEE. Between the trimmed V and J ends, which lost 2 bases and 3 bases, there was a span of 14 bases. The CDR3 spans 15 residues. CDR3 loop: CASSVEDRTYYGYTF. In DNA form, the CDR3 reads TGTGCCAGCAGCGTGGAGGACAGAACTTACTATGGCTACACCTTC.

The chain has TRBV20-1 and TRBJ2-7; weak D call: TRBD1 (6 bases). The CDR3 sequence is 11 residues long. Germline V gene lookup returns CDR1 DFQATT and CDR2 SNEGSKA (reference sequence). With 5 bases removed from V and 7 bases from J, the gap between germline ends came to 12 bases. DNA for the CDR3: TGCAGTGCTCCGACAGGATGGGAGCAGTACTTC. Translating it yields CSAPTGWEQYF.

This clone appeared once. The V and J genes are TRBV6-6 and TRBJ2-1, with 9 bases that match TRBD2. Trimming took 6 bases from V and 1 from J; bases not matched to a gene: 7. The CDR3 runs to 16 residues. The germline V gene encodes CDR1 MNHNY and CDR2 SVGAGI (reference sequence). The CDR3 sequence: CASRGKRGESYNEQFF. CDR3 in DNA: TGTGCCAGCAGGGGAAAGCGGGGGGAATCCTACAATGAGCAGTTCTTC.

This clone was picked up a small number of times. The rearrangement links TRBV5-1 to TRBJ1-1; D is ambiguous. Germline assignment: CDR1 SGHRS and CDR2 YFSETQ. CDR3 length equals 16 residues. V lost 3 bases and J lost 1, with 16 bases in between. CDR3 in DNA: TGCGCCAGCAGCTCCGGTCTCACTATGGGGAACACTGAAGCTTTCTTT. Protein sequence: CASSSGLTMGNTEAFF. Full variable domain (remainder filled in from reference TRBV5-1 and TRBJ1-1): KAGVTQTPRYLIKTRGQQVTLSCSPISGHRSVSWYQQTPGQGLQFLFEYFSETQRNKGNFPGRFSGRQFSNSRSEMNVSTLELGDSALYLCASSSGLTMGNTEAFFGQGTRLTVV.

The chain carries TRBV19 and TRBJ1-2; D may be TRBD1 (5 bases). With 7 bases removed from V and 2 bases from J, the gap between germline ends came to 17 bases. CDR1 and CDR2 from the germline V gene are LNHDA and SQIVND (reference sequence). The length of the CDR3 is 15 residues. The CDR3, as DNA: TGTGCCAGTAATTCCCCCGGGCAGGGAAACTATGGCTACACCTTC. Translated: CASNSPGQGNYGYTF.

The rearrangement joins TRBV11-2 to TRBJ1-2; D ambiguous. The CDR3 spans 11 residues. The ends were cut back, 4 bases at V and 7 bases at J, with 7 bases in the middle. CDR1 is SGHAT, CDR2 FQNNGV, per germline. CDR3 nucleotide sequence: TGTGCCAGCAGCTCGGTCGGTGGCTACACCTTC. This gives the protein CASSSVGGYTF.

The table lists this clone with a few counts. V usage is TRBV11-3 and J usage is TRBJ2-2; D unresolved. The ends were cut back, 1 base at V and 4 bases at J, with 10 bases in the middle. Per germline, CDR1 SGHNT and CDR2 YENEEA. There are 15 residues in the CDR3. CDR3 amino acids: CASSLGNSGTGELFF. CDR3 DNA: TGTGCCAGCAGCTTAGGGAATTCGGGCACCGGGGAGCTGTTTTTT.

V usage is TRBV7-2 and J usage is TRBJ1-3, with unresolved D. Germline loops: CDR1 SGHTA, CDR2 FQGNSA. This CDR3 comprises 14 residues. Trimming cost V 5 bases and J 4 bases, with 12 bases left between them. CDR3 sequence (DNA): TGTGCCAGCAGCCAATCAAGAGTAGGAAACACCATATATTTT. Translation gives CASSQSRVGNTIYF.